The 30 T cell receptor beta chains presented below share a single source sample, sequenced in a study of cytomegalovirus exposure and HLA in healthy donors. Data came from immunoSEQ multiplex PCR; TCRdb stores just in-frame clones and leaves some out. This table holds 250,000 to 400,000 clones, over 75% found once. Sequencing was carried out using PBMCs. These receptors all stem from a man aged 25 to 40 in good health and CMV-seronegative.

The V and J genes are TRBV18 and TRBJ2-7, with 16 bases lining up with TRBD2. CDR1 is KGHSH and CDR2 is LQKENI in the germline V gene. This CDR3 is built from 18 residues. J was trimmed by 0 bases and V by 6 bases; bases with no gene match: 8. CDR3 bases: TGTGCCAGCTCTCCCCCGGGACTAGCGGGGGGGCCCTCCTACGAGCAGTACTTC. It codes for CASSPPGLAGGPSYEQYF.

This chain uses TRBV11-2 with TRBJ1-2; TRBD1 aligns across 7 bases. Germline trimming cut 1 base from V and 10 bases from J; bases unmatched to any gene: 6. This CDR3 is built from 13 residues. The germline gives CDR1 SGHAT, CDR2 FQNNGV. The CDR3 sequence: CASSLGDSLDYTF. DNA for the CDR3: TGTGCCAGCAGCTTAGGGGACAGTCTTGACTACACCTTC.

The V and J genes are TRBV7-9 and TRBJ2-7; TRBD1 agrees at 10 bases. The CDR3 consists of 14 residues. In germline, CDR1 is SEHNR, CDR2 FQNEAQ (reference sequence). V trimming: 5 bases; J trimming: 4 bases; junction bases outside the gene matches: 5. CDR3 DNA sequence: TGTGCCAGCAGCCCCGGGACAGGGGTATACGAGCAGTACTTC. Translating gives CASSPGTGVYEQYF.

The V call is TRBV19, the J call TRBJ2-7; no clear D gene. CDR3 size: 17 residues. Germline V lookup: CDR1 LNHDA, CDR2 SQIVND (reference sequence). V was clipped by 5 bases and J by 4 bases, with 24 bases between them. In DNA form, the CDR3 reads TGTGCCAGTAGTTTTGCCTACTCTCCGGGTCGAGGATACGAGCAGTACTTC. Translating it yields CASSFAYSPGRGYEQYF.

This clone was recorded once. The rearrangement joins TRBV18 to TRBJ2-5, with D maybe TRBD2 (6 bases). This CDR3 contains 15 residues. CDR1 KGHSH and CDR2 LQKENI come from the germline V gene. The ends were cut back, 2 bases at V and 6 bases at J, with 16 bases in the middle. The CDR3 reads CASSPTLGGLKTQYF. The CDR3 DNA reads TGTGCCAGCTCACCAACTCTCGGGGGTCTGAAGACCCAGTACTTC.

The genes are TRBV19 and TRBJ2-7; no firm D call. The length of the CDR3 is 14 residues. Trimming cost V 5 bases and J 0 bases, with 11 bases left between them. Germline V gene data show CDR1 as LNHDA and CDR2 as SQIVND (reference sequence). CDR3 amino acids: CASSLLSDSYEQYF. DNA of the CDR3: TGTGCCAGTAGTTTGCTTTCAGACTCCTACGAGCAGTACTTC.

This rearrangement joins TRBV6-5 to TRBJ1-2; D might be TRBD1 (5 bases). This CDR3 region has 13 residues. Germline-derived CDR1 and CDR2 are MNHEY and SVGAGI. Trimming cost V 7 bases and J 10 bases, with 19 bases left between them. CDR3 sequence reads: CASTQGIRGIYTF. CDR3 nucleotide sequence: TGTGCCAGCACCCAAGGGATTAGGGGCATCTACACCTTC.

The CDR3 nucleotides read TGTGCCAGACGCCAAGGGGGGGAGAGAAAAAACACTGAAGCTTTCTTT. Translated, it gives CARRQGGERKNTEAFF. The chain employs TRBV6-4 and TRBJ1-1, with D tentatively TRBD1 (6 bases). CDR1 MRHNA and CDR2 SNTAGT come from the germline V gene. V was shortened by 9 bases and J by 2 bases, with 22 bases between the two germline ends. The CDR3 contains 16 residues.

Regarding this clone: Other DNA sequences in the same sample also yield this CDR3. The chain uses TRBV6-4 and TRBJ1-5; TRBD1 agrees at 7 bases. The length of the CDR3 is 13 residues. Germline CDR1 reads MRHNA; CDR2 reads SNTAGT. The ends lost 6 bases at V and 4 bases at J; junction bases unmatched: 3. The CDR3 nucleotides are TGTGCCAGCAGCCGGGACAGAAATCAGCCCCAGCATTTT. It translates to CASSRDRNQPQHF.

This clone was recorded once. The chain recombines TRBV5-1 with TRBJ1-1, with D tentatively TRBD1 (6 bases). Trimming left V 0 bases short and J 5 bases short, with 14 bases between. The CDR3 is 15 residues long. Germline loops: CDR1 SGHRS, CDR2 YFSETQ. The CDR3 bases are TGCGCCAGCAGCTTGGTTGGCAGGGGTAAAACTGAAGCTTTCTTT. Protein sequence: CASSLVGRGKTEAFF.

The CDR3 loop is CASSLGTGGNYEQYF. The CDR3 DNA follows: TGTGCCAGCAGCTTAGGGACAGGAGGCAACTACGAGCAGTACTTC. This chain joins TRBV7-9 and TRBJ2-7, with 7 bases aligning to TRBD1. The trim removed 1 base at V and 3 bases at J, leaving 6 bases unmatched. The germline V gene has CDR1 SEHNR and CDR2 FQNEAQ (reference sequence). This CDR3 comprises 15 residues.

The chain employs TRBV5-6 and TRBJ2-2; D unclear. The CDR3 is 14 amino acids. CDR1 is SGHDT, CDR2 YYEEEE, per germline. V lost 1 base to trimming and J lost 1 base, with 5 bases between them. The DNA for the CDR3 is TGTGCCAGCAGCTTGATTCGGAACACCGGGGAGCTGTTTTTT. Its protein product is CASSLIRNTGELFF.

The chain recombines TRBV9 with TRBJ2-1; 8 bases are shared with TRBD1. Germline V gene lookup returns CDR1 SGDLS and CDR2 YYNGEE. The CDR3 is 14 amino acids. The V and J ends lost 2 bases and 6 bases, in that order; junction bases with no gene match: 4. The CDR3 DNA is TGTGCCAGCAGCGTCTGGACAGGGACCAATGAGCAGTTCTTC. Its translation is CASSVWTGTNEQFF.

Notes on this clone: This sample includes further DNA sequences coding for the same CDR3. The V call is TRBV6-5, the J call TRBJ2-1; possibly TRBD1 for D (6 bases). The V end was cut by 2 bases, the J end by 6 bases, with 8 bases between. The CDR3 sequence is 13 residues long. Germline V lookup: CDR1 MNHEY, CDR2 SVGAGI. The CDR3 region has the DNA TGTGCCAGCAGTTACGGCAGGGGCAATGAGCAGTTCTTC. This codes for CASSYGRGNEQFF.

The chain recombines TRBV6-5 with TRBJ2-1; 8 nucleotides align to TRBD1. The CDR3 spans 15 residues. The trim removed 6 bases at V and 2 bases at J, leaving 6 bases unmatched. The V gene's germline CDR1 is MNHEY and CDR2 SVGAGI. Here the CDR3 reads CASSTDRAAYNEQFF. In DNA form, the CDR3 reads TGTGCCAGCAGCACGGACAGGGCCGCCTACAATGAGCAGTTCTTC.

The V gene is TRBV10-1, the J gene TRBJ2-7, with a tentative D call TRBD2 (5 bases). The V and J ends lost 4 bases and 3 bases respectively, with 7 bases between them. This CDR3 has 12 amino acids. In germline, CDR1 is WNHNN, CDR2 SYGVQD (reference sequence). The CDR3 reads CASSARGYEQYF. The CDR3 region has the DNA TGCGCCAGCAGTGCTCGGGGCTACGAGCAGTACTTC.

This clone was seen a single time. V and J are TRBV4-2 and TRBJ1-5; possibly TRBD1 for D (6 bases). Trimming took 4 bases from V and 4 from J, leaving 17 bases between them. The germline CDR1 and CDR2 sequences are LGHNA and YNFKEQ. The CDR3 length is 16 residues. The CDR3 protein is CASSPAQGIVNQPQHF. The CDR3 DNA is TGTGCCAGCAGCCCGGCTCAGGGGATAGTAAATCAGCCCCAGCATTTT.

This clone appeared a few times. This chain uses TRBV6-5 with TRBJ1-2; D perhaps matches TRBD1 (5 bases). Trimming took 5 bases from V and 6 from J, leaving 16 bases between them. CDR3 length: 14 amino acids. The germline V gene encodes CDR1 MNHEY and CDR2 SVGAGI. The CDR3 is CASSAFGGMDGYTF. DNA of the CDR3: TGTGCCAGCAGTGCCTTCGGGGGTATGGATGGCTACACCTTC.

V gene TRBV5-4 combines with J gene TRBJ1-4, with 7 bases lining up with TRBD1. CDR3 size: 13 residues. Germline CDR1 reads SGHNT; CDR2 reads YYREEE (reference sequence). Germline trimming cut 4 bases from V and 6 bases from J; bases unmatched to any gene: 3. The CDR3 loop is CASSRQGDEKLFF. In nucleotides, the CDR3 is TGTGCCAGCAGCAGACAGGGAGATGAAAAACTGTTTTTT.

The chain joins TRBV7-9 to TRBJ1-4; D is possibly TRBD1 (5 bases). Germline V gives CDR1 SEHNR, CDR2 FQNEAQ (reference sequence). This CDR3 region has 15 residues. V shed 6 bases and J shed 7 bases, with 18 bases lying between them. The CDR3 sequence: CASSSPAGDGEKLFF. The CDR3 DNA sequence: TGTGCCAGCAGTTCCCCCGCGGGGGATGGTGAAAAACTGTTTTTT.

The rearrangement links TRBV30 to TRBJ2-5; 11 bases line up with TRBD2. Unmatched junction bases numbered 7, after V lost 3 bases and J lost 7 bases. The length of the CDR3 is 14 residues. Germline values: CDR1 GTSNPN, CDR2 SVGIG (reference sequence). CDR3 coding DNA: TGTGCCTGGAGCTTAAGGGGGACTAGCGGGACCCAGTACTTC. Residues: CAWSLRGTSGTQYF.

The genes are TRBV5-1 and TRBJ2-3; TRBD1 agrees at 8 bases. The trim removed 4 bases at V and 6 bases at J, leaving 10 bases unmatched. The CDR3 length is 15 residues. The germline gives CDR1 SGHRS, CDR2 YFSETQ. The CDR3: CASSAGTGRTDTQYF. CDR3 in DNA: TGCGCCAGCAGCGCGGGGACAGGCCGTACGGATACGCAGTATTTT.

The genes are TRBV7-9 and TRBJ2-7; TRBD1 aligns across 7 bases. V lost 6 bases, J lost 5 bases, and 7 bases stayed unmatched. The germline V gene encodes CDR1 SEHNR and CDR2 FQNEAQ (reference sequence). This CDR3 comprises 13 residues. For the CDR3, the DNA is TGTGCCAGCAGTCTTACAGGGGTACACGAGCAGTACTTC. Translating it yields CASSLTGVHEQYF.

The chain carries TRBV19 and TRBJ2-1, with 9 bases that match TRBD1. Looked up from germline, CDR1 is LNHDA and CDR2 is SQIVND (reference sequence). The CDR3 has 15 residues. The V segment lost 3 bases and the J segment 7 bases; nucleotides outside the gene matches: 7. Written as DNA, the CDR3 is TGTGCCAGTAGTATCTCCGGGACAGGGAGGAATGAGCAGTTCTTC. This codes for CASSISGTGRNEQFF.

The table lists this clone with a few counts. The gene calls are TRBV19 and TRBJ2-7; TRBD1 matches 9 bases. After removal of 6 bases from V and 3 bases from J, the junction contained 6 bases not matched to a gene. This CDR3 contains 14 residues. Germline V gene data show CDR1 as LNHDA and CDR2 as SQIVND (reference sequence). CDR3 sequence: CASSRTGANYEQYF. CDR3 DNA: TGTGCCAGTAGCCGGACAGGGGCAAACTACGAGCAGTACTTC.

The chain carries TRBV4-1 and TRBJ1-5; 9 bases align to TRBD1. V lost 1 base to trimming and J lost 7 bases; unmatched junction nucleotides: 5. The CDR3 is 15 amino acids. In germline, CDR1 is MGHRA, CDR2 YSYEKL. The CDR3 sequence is CASSQGDRGRQPQHF. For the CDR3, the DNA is TGCGCCAGCAGCCAAGGAGACAGGGGGAGACAGCCCCAGCATTTT.

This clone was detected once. CDR3 residues: CASSSLFESDEQYF. The CDR3, as DNA: TGCGCCAGCAGCTCCCTCTTTGAAAGCGACGAGCAGTACTTC. V and J are TRBV5-1 and TRBJ2-7; D not certain. V was shortened by 3 bases and J by 5 bases, with 15 bases between the two germline ends. The CDR3 totals 14 residues. Germline assignment: CDR1 SGHRS and CDR2 YFSETQ.

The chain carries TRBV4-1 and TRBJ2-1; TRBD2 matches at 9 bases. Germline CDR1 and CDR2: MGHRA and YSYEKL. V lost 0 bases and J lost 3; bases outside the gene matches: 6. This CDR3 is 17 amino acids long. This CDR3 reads CASSQDTRAGGYNEQFF. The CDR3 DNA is TGCGCCAGCAGCCAAGACACCCGAGCGGGGGGCTACAATGAGCAGTTCTTC.

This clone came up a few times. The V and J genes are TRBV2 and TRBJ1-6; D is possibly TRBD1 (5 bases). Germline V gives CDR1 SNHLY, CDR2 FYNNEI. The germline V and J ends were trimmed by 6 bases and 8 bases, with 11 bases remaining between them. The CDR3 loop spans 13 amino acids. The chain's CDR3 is CASRGRADSPLHF. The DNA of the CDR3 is TGTGCCAGCAGAGGCAGGGCGGATTCACCCCTCCACTTT. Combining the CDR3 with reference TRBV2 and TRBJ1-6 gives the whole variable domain EPEVTQTPSHQVTQMGQEVILRCVPISNHLYFYWYRQILGQKVEFLVSFYNNEISEKSEIFDDQFSVERPDGSNFTLKIRSTKLEDSAMYFCASRGRADSPLHFGNGTRLTVT.

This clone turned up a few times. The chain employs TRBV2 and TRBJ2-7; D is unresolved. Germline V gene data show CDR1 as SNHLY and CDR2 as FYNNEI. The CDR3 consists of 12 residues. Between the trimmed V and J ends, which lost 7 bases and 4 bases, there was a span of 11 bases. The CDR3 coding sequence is TGTGCCAGCATCTACAGTGCGTACGAGCAGTACTTC. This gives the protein CASIYSAYEQYF. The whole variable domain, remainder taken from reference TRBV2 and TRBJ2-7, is EPEVTQTPSHQVTQMGQEVILRCVPISNHLYFYWYRQILGQKVEFLVSFYNNEISEKSEIFDDQFSVERPDGSNFTLKIRSTKLEDSAMYFCASIYSAYEQYFGPGTRLTVT.